The 20 T cell receptor beta chains listed next were all sequenced from one sample in a study of radiotherapy plus CTLA-4 blockade in lung cancer (dated by TCRdb to 2017 to 2018). Library preparation employed the immunoSEQ multiplex PCR assay. Drawn from immuneACCESS, this table holds only the in-frame rearrangements with V and J called that TCRdb kept. Clones are partly lost; checked studies trace under half to an unresolved V gene and leave the rest unexplained. The sample contains more than 55,000 clones, roughly 80% of them found a single time. Jointly, the top ten make up roughly 15% of the sample. This material consisted of peripheral blood, taken from a patient treated with radiotherapy plus ipilimumab. The receptors come from a human donor with non-small cell lung cancer who had a complete response to radiotherapy plus ipilimumab.

This chain connects TRBV7-2 to TRBJ2-2; no firm D call. Trimming left V 1 base short and J 1 base short, with 10 bases between. The germline V gene has CDR1 SGHTA and CDR2 FQGNSA. This CDR3 comprises 16 residues. As DNA, the CDR3 is TGTGCCAGCAGCTTAGTCGGAGTCGTGAACACCGGGGAGCTGTTTTTT. It specifies CASSLVGVVNTGELFF.

The chain has TRBV5-4 and TRBJ1-5, with TRBD1 as a possible D gene (5 bases). This CDR3 comprises 15 residues. V was shortened by 0 bases and J by 4 bases, with 11 bases between the two germline ends. Germline V CDR1 and CDR2: SGHNT, YYREEE (reference sequence). Here the CDR3 reads CASSLGSGRNQPQHF. The CDR3 coding sequence is TGTGCCAGCAGCTTGGGGTCAGGGAGGAATCAGCCCCAGCATTTT.

The chain's CDR3 is CAWSVAGQGNQPQHF. The CDR3, as DNA: TGTGCCTGGAGTGTGGCTGGACAGGGCAATCAGCCCCAGCATTTT. The chain combines TRBV30 with TRBJ1-5; 7 nucleotides agree with TRBD1. The CDR3 sequence is 15 residues long. Looked up from germline, CDR1 is GTSNPN and CDR2 is SVGIG (reference sequence). After removal of 0 bases from V and 2 bases from J, the junction contained 4 bases not matched to a gene.

The chain joins TRBV18 to TRBJ1-5, with 9 nucleotides matching TRBD1. CDR1 and CDR2 (germline): KGHSH, LQKENI. The CDR3 runs to 17 residues. The ends lost 0 bases at V and 1 base at J; junction bases unmatched: 4. CDR3 nucleotide sequence: TGTGCCAGCTCACCACCGACGGGGACAGGGAGCAATCAGCCCCAGCATTTT. Its protein is CASSPPTGTGSNQPQHF.

The gene calls are TRBV18 and TRBJ1-5; maybe TRBD1 (6 bases). V shed 0 bases and J shed 7 bases, with 13 bases lying between them. Germline lookup yields CDR1 KGHSH and CDR2 LQKENI. CDR3 size: 15 residues. This CDR3 is CASSPPGGAGQPQHF. As DNA, the CDR3 is TGTGCCAGCTCACCACCTGGGGGGGCTGGGCAGCCCCAGCATTTT.

The V gene is TRBV2, the J gene TRBJ1-1, with no clear D. V was shortened by 5 bases and J by 0 bases, with 19 bases between the two germline ends. CDR3 length: 17 residues. Germline assignment: CDR1 SNHLY and CDR2 FYNNEI. The CDR3 bases are TGTGCCAGCAGTTACAAACCGGACGGAGGGCTGAACACTGAAGCTTTCTTT. This gives the protein CASSYKPDGGLNTEAFF.

The genes are TRBV11-2 and TRBJ1-1; 12 bases line up with TRBD1. Germline values: CDR1 SGHAT, CDR2 FQNNGV. The junction had 14 bases not matched to a gene; V was cut back by 7 bases and J by 5 bases. CDR3 length: 17 amino acids. CDR3 nucleotide sequence: TGTGCCAGCACCGAATACCGGGACAGGGGGCGGAGGACTGAAGCTTTCTTT. It codes for CASTEYRDRGRRTEAFF.

V is TRBV6-5 and J is TRBJ1-5; 10 positions agree with TRBD1. V shed 4 bases, J shed 6 bases, and the junction held 3 bases outside the gene matches. This CDR3 spans 14 amino acids. CDR1 is MNHEY and CDR2 is SVGAGI in the germline V gene. Written as DNA, the CDR3 is TGTGCCAGCAGTTGGGGGGACAGGGGTCAGCCCCAGCATTTT. It encodes CASSWGDRGQPQHF.

The J gene is TRBJ2-1, the V gene TRBV29-1; no firm D call. The V gene lost 4 bases and the J gene lost 5 bases, with 9 bases spanning the gap. The germline V gene encodes CDR1 SQVTM and CDR2 ANQGSEA. This CDR3 is built from 12 residues. CDR3 residues: CSVVRLHNEQFF. The CDR3, as DNA: TGCAGCGTTGTGAGGCTGCACAATGAGCAGTTCTTC.

This clone came up once. The chain couples TRBV5-1 to TRBJ1-1; D ambiguous. This CDR3 region has 14 residues. The germline CDR1 and CDR2 sequences are SGHRS and YFSETQ. Deletions cut 6 bases from V and 3 bases from J, with 15 bases between. In DNA, the CDR3 is TGCGCCAGCACCCTTTCGACGGGTTACACTGAAGCTTTCTTT. It specifies CASTLSTGYTEAFF.

The chain recombines TRBV2 with TRBJ1-2; 7 bases match TRBD1. CDR3 size: 14 residues. Germline V lookup: CDR1 SNHLY, CDR2 FYNNEI. Trimming removed 8 bases from V and 3 bases from J; junction bases left unmatched: 9. CDR3 nucleotides: TGTGCCAGCGACGGGACAGCTCTACACTATGGCTACACCTTC. Translating it yields CASDGTALHYGYTF.

The V and J genes are TRBV4-2 and TRBJ1-2; D gene uncertain. The CDR3 contains 15 residues. The ends were cut back, 1 base at V and 3 bases at J, with 12 bases in the middle. CDR1 is LGHNA, CDR2 YNFKEQ, per germline. The CDR3 loop reads CASSQGEAEDYGYTF. The DNA for the CDR3 is TGTGCCAGCAGCCAAGGAGAGGCAGAAGACTATGGCTACACCTTC.

The chain uses TRBV7-2 and TRBJ2-7; TRBD1 might be the D (5 bases). The CDR3 is 14 residues long. From germline, CDR1 is SGHTA and CDR2 FQGNSA. The V end lost 0 bases, the J end lost 0 bases, and 6 bases lay between the germline ends. CDR3 sequence: CASSLAGVSYEQYF. In nucleotides, the CDR3 is TGTGCCAGCAGCTTAGCAGGGGTCTCCTACGAGCAGTACTTC.

V gene TRBV4-1 combines with J gene TRBJ2-2; TRBD1 might be the D (5 bases). Germline-derived CDR1 and CDR2 are MGHRA and YSYEKL. V gave up 2 bases and J gave up 5 bases, with 18 bases separating them. The CDR3 covers 17 residues. The DNA for the CDR3 is TGCGCCAGCAGCCAATCCCTCGACAGCCTCAGGACCGGGGAGCTGTTTTTT. Residues: CASSQSLDSLRTGELFF.

The chain recombines TRBV29-1 with TRBJ1-3; perhaps TRBD1 as D (5 bases). Deletions cut 7 bases from V and 1 base from J, with 14 bases between. There are 14 residues in the CDR3. Germline V lookup: CDR1 SQVTM, CDR2 ANQGSEA. The CDR3 sequence: CSASGGLSGNTIYF. The CDR3 DNA is TGCAGCGCCTCCGGGGGTTTGTCTGGAAACACCATATATTTT.

This clone was counted between two and nine times. The chain links TRBV25-1 to TRBJ2-5; TRBD2 aligns across 12 bases. The CDR3 sequence is 15 residues long. Per the germline V gene, CDR1 is MGHDK and CDR2 is SYGVNS. The V gene end was trimmed by 2 bases and the J gene end by 3 bases; junction bases not matched to a gene: 1. CDR3 coding DNA: TGTGCCAGCAGTGAAAGGACTAGCGGGAAAGAGACCCAGTACTTC. Its protein is CASSERTSGKETQYF.

This clone was counted only a few times. V usage is TRBV15 and J usage is TRBJ1-2; D call uncertain. Germline V gives CDR1 LNHNV, CDR2 YYDKDF (reference sequence). There are 16 residues in the CDR3. Between the trimmed V and J ends, which lost 1 base and 4 bases, there was a span of 16 bases. CDR3 sequence: CATSRGYDGVGYGYTF. The CDR3 nucleotides are TGTGCCACCAGCAGAGGGTATGACGGGGTCGGCTATGGCTACACCTTC.

V is TRBV7-9 and J is TRBJ1-2, with a weak D call TRBD1 (5 bases). Germline-derived CDR1 and CDR2 are SEHNR and FQNEAQ (reference sequence). CDR3 length: 13 amino acids. V lost 5 bases to trimming and J lost 6 bases, with 13 bases between them. CDR3: CASSRAGGDGYTF. The CDR3 DNA sequence: TGTGCCAGCAGCCGAGCGGGGGGGGATGGCTACACCTTC.

DNA of the CDR3: TGTGCCAGCAGTTACTCTTCAGGGTACAATGAGCAGTTCTTC. It encodes CASSYSSGYNEQFF. The chain combines TRBV6-5 with TRBJ2-1; maybe TRBD1 (5 bases). Trimming took off 0 bases at V and 4 bases at J, with 7 bases between the two ends. Germline CDR1 MNHEY, CDR2 SVGAGI. The CDR3 extends over 14 amino acids.

The V call is TRBV7-2, the J call TRBJ2-2; no clear D. V was shortened by 5 bases and J by 0 bases, with 16 bases between the two germline ends. Looked up from germline, CDR1 is SGHTA and CDR2 is FQGNSA. This CDR3 is 17 amino acids long. CDR3 coding DNA: TGTGCCAGCAGCACCTCCCGACTGTTGACGAACACCGGGGAGCTGTTTTTT. Residues: CASSTSRLLTNTGELFF. Full variable domain (remainder filled in from reference TRBV7-2 and TRBJ2-2): GAGVSQSPSNKVTEKGKDVELRCDPISGHTALYWYRQSLGQGLEFLIYFQGNSAPDKSGLPSDRFSAERTGGSVSTLTIQRTQQEDSAVYLCASSTSRLLTNTGELFFGEGSRLTVL.